Below, 29 T cell receptor beta chains from the same sample are listed, as sequenced in a study of sequential checkpoint blockade in melanoma. Repertoires were generated with immunoSEQ multiplex PCR, while TCRdb's copy carries only in-frame clones and drops some. The sample records about 6,400 clones, under 25% being singletons. The treatment denotes: randomized to nivolumab then ipilimumab (arm A) or the reverse (arm B). This specimen was tumor tissue (inferred from file names), taken from a patient given nivolumab and ipilimumab in sequence. The receptors here all came from a human donor with melanoma.

The chain uses TRBV6-8 and TRBJ2-7, with 12 bases matching TRBD2. Germline V lookup: CDR1 MNHGY, CDR2 SAAAGT. The J segment lost 2 bases and the V segment lost 0 bases, leaving 2 bases of the junction unmatched. This CDR3 comprises 16 residues. In DNA form, the CDR3 reads TGTGCCAGCAGTTACTCGGCTAGCGGGAGGGCCTACGAGCAGTACTTC. Protein sequence: CASSYSASGRAYEQYF.

In its sample, this clone was seen once. The rearrangement links TRBV29-1 to TRBJ1-5; tentatively, D is TRBD1 (5 bases). Germline assignment: CDR1 SQVTM and CDR2 ANQGSEA. This CDR3 is 12 amino acids long. The germline V and J ends were trimmed by 6 bases and 3 bases, with 9 bases remaining between them. The CDR3 reads CSVKGANQPQHF. The CDR3, as DNA: TGCAGCGTCAAAGGGGCCAATCAGCCCCAGCATTTT.

The chain employs TRBV6-8 and TRBJ2-1, with D uncertain. Germline V gives CDR1 MNHGY, CDR2 SAAAGT. This CDR3 spans 12 amino acids. V was shortened by 6 bases and J by 2 bases, with 5 bases between the two germline ends. Written as DNA, the CDR3 is TGTGCCAGCAGAGAAGCCTACAATGAGCAGTTCTTC. Translation: CASREAYNEQFF.

This clone came up many times. The chain links TRBV11-3 to TRBJ2-3; D unclear. Trimming shortened V by 2 bases and J by 0 bases, and 6 bases separated the two germline ends. Germline CDR1 is SGHNT and CDR2 is YENEEA. The CDR3 has 14 amino acids. CDR3 amino acids: CASSLPDSTDTQYF. DNA for the CDR3: TGTGCCAGCAGCTTACCCGACAGCACAGATACGCAGTATTTT.

The rearrangement joins TRBV14 to TRBJ2-1; 11 bases agree with TRBD2. V was clipped by 0 bases and J by 4 bases; unmatched bases: 2. This CDR3 has 16 residues. Germline V lookup: CDR1 SGHDN, CDR2 FVKESK. The CDR3 sequence: CASSQDSGRVYNEQFF. DNA of the CDR3: TGTGCCAGCAGCCAAGATAGCGGGAGGGTTTACAATGAGCAGTTCTTC.

The rearrangement joins TRBV6-8 to TRBJ1-2, with D perhaps matching TRBD1 (6 bases). From germline, CDR1 is MNHGY and CDR2 SAAAGT. The length of the CDR3 is 14 residues. V shed 2 bases and J shed 8 bases, with 15 bases lying between them. CDR3 DNA: TGTGCCAGCAGTTACGCGCCCAGGGGAGGAGGCTACACCTTC. This translates into CASSYAPRGGGYTF.

This clone was seen a few times. The CDR3 region has the DNA TGTGCCAGCAGCTTAACAGGGACCGGTGAAGCTTTCTTT. It yields the protein CASSLTGTGEAFF. The genes are TRBV28 and TRBJ1-1, with TRBD1 as a possible D gene (6 bases). Trimming pared 6 bases from V and 7 bases from J, leaving 15 bases between. This CDR3 has 13 residues. Germline V gene sequence: CDR1 MDHEN, CDR2 SYDVKM.

The genes are TRBV14 and TRBJ2-1; 8 bases align to TRBD2. The V gene end was trimmed by 8 bases and the J gene end by 9 bases; junction bases not matched to a gene: 9. The length of the CDR3 is 13 residues. The germline CDR1 and CDR2 sequences are SGHDN and FVKESK. The CDR3 bases are TGTGCCAGCTTGGGGACTAGTTCGGGTGAGCAGTTCTTC. Its protein product is CASLGTSSGEQFF.

This clone appeared a few times. V is TRBV4-1 and J is TRBJ2-1, with 11 bases fitting TRBD2. V lost 3 bases to trimming and J lost 9 bases; unmatched junction nucleotides: 10. This CDR3 has 16 residues. CDR1 and CDR2 from the germline V gene are MGHRA and YSYEKL. CDR3 region: CASSHPPSGRRGEQFF. CDR3 DNA: TGCGCCAGCAGCCACCCACCTAGCGGGAGGAGAGGTGAGCAGTTCTTC.

This clone was recorded a few times. This rearrangement joins TRBV6-8 to TRBJ2-2; 8 bases fit TRBD1. The CDR3 spans 12 residues. The V and J ends lost 10 bases and 9 bases, in that order; junction bases with no gene match: 7. The V gene's germline CDR1 is MNHGY and CDR2 SAAAGT. CDR3 bases: TGTGCCATCACAACAGGGGGTAGGGAGCTGTTTTTT. The encoded protein is CAITTGGRELFF.

V usage is TRBV12-5 and J usage is TRBJ2-1; D gene unclear. Looked up from germline, CDR1 is LGHNT and CDR2 is FRNRAP. The CDR3 is made up of 11 amino acids. The CDR3 DNA sequence: TGTGCCAGCACTGTGTACAATGAGCAGTTCTTC. Residues: CASTVYNEQFF.

V is TRBV11-3 and J is TRBJ2-2, with 7 bases matching TRBD2. CDR1 and CDR2 (germline): SGHNT, YENEEA. This CDR3 has 17 residues. V was clipped by 4 bases and J by 5 bases; unmatched bases: 13. CDR3 protein: CASSYPLAEVYTGELFF. The CDR3 nucleotides are TGTGCCAGCAGCTATCCCCTAGCGGAGGTTTATACCGGGGAGCTGTTTTTT.

The chain is built from TRBV6-8 and TRBJ2-3; possible D gene TRBD2, 5 bases. CDR1 MNHGY and CDR2 SAAAGT come from the germline V gene. V gave up 0 bases and J gave up 1 base, with 8 bases separating them. The CDR3 loop spans 15 amino acids. CDR3 sequence reads: CASSYSGSRTDTQYF. The CDR3 DNA reads as TGTGCCAGCAGTTACTCAGGGAGCCGCACAGATACGCAGTATTTT.

This clone was detected only a few times. The chain carries TRBV29-1 and TRBJ2-2, with 9 bases identical to TRBD1. V lost 6 bases, J lost 5 bases, and 1 base stayed unmatched. The germline CDR1 and CDR2 sequences are SQVTM and ANQGSEA. The length of the CDR3 is 12 residues. The CDR3 sequence is CSVGQGTGELFF. The CDR3, as DNA: TGCAGCGTAGGACAGGGGACCGGGGAGCTGTTTTTT.

Sample share makes this clone medium-sized (0.01 to 0.1%). The V call is TRBV11-3, the J call TRBJ1-1; D possibly corresponds to TRBD1 (6 bases). CDR3 length: 14 amino acids. Between the trimmed V and J ends, which lost 3 bases and 7 bases, there was a span of 15 bases. CDR1 SGHNT and CDR2 YENEEA come from the germline V gene. As DNA, the CDR3 is TGTGCCAGCAGCTTTAACGGGGGGCTGGTTGAAGCTTTCTTT. This sequence encodes CASSFNGGLVEAFF.

This clone showed up many times. The chain couples TRBV9 to TRBJ2-3; 12 positions agree with TRBD2. Germline CDR1 and CDR2: SGDLS and YYNGEE. With V trimmed by 3 bases and J by 1 base, 18 bases remained unmatched. The length of the CDR3 is 21 residues. CDR3 coding DNA: TGTGCCAGCAGCGCACCTAAAGGTCTAGCGGGAGGGACGCCCCGCACAGATACGCAGTATTTT. As protein: CASSAPKGLAGGTPRTDTQYF.

By share, this clone ranks as medium-sized. The chain employs TRBV11-3 and TRBJ2-1, with 16 bases that match TRBD2. CDR3 length: 18 residues. The V and J ends lost 5 bases and 3 bases, in that order; junction bases with no gene match: 7. Germline values: CDR1 SGHNT, CDR2 YENEEA. CDR3 coding DNA: TGTGCCAGCAGCAAGGGACTAGCGGGAGGGCCTAGCTACAATGAGCAGTTCTTC. Translated: CASSKGLAGGPSYNEQFF. The whole variable domain, filled in from reference TRBV11-3 and TRBJ2-1, reads EAGVVQSPRYKIIEKKQPVAFWCNPISGHNTLYWYLQNLGQGPELLIRYENEEAVDDSQLPKDRFSAERLKGVDSTLKIQPAELGDSAVYLCASSKGLAGGPSYNEQFFGPGTRLTVL.

The chain employs TRBV19 and TRBJ2-2; a weak D match, TRBD2 (6 bases). The CDR3 totals 15 residues. Germline loops: CDR1 LNHDA, CDR2 SQIVND (reference sequence). The V end was cut by 3 bases, the J end by 4 bases, with 12 bases between. The CDR3 DNA follows: TGTGCCAGTAGTATGGGCCCCGGGGGCACCGGGGAGCTGTTTTTT. As protein: CASSMGPGGTGELFF.

This clone rates as medium-sized (0.01 to 0.1%). V usage is TRBV6-8 and J usage is TRBJ2-5; a possible D gene is TRBD1 (5 bases). Germline CDR1 reads MNHGY; CDR2 reads SAAAGT. The V gene lost 5 bases and the J gene lost 1 base, with 17 bases spanning the gap. The CDR3 loop spans 16 amino acids. The DNA for the CDR3 is TGTGCCAGCAGTATCCGCCAGGGTCCCTTCCAAGAGACCCAGTACTTC. Its translation is CASSIRQGPFQETQYF.

The chain links TRBV19 to TRBJ2-2; D unclear. The CDR3 sequence is 15 residues long. V lost 5 bases and J lost 6, with 16 bases in between. The V gene's germline CDR1 is LNHDA and CDR2 SQIVND (reference sequence). The CDR3 here is CASSAPRSGAGELFF. CDR3 DNA sequence: TGTGCCAGTAGTGCGCCTCGTTCGGGTGCCGGGGAGCTGTTTTTT. Drawing the rest from reference TRBV19 and TRBJ2-2, the complete variable domain is DGGITQSPKYLFRKEGQNVTLSCEQNLNHDAMYWYRQDPGQGLRLIYYSQIVNDFQKGDIAEGYSVSREKKESFPLTVTSAQKNPTAFYLCASSAPRSGAGELFFGEGSRLTVL.

J is TRBJ1-3 and V is TRBV19, with a possible D match to TRBD1 (5 bases). V lost 5 bases to trimming and J lost 0 bases, with 14 bases between them. The CDR3 spans 16 residues. CDR1 is LNHDA and CDR2 is SQIVND in the germline V gene (reference sequence). This CDR3 reads CASSPTGVLSGNTIYF. The DNA for the CDR3 is TGTGCCAGTAGTCCAACGGGGGTCCTCTCTGGAAACACCATATATTTT.

CDR3 bases: TGTGCCAGCAGCCAAGGCAGGGTAGGTACTTGCGGGGACACTGAAGCTTTCTTT. Encoded protein: CASSQGRVGTCGDTEAFF. This chain uses TRBV14 with TRBJ1-1, with a tentative D call TRBD1 (5 bases). V was clipped by 1 base and J by 3 bases, with 21 bases between them. This CDR3 has 18 residues. Germline CDR1 SGHDN, CDR2 FVKESK.

This chain uses TRBV6-7 with TRBJ1-1; possible D gene TRBD1, 5 bases. TRBV6-7 is labeled an ORF, and its function is uncertain. The CDR3 sequence is 11 residues long. Trimming shortened V by 1 base and J by 11 bases, and 8 bases separated the two germline ends. CDR3 in amino acids: CASSYWGGAFF. The DNA of the CDR3 is TGTGCCAGCAGTTACTGGGGGGGGGCTTTCTTT.

The sample holds many counts of this clone. The V call is TRBV11-3, the J call TRBJ2-5, with 12 nucleotides matching TRBD2. The CDR3 contains 15 residues. From germline, CDR1 is SGHNT and CDR2 YENEEA. Unmatched junction bases numbered 5, after V lost 6 bases and J lost 3 bases. This chain's CDR3 is CASRWRLAGEETQYF. CDR3 DNA: TGTGCCAGCAGATGGAGACTAGCGGGAGAAGAGACCCAGTACTTC.

This clone was seen repeatedly, ten times or more. V gene TRBV9 combines with J gene TRBJ1-2; D gene ambiguous. Trimming cost V 6 bases and J 4 bases, with 13 bases left between them. Per germline, CDR1 SGDLS and CDR2 YYNGEE. This CDR3 has 13 amino acids. DNA of the CDR3: TGTGCCAGCAACACCGACGGGTCCTATGGCTACACCTTC. Protein product: CASNTDGSYGYTF. The entire variable domain, with the rest obtained from reference TRBV9 and TRBJ1-2, is as follows: DSGVTQTPKHLITATGQRVTLRCSPRSGDLSVYWYQQSLDQGLQFLIQYYNGEERAKGNILERFSAQQFPDLHSELNLSSLELGDSALYFCASNTDGSYGYTFGSGTRLTVV.

In this sample, this clone turned up a few times. The genes are TRBV30 and TRBJ1-1, with D hard to call. CDR3 size: 13 residues. The germline CDR1 and CDR2 sequences are GTSNPN and SVGIG (reference sequence). V lost 1 base and J lost 1, with 7 bases in between. DNA for the CDR3: TGTGCCTGGAGTGCTTCTCAGAACACTGAAGCTTTCTTT. Translated, it gives CAWSASQNTEAFF.

The table lists this clone with a few counts. The chain joins TRBV11-3 to TRBJ2-3; 13 positions match TRBD2. The ends lost 2 bases at V and 7 bases at J; junction bases unmatched: 9. CDR1 and CDR2 from the germline V gene are SGHNT and YENEEA. The CDR3 length is 17 residues. CDR3 in DNA: TGTGCCAGCAGCTTAAGCACTAGCGGGAGGGCCGGCAATACGCAGTATTTT. Translating gives CASSLSTSGRAGNTQYF.

V gene TRBV5-1 combines with J gene TRBJ1-2; 8 bases line up with TRBD1. Trimming removed 0 bases from V and 5 bases from J; junction bases left unmatched: 12. There are 17 residues in the CDR3. Germline values: CDR1 SGHRS, CDR2 YFSETQ. CDR3 nucleotides: TGCGCCAGCAGCTTGGCCGTTGGACAGGGCCGAACTTATGGCTACACCTTC. Translated: CASSLAVGQGRTYGYTF.

The chain links TRBV6-8 to TRBJ2-2; perhaps TRBD1 as D (5 bases). This CDR3 is 16 amino acids long. Trimming took off 2 bases at V and 4 bases at J, with 14 bases between the two ends. Germline CDR1 reads MNHGY; CDR2 reads SAAAGT. The chain's CDR3 is CASSYGAGRGTGELFF. The CDR3 nucleotides are TGTGCCAGCAGTTACGGGGCCGGGCGTGGCACCGGGGAGCTGTTTTTT.